The 29 T cell receptor beta chains below all came from one sample that was sequenced in a study of shared clonotypes between healthy human individuals. The assay was immunoSEQ multiplex PCR, and TCRdb's table has in-frame clones only and misses some. Of roughly 2.2 million clones in the sample, just under 95% were seen once. Sequenced input: naive CD4+ T cells from PBMCs. Subset of the sample: CD45RA+ positively selected. The origin of the receptors is a young man in good health. Some clones in this sample may be carry-over from other donors' samples.

On this clone itself: The DNA is omitted, as the CDR3 cannot be located on it reliably, and the CDR3 follows TCRdb's listing. The chain carries TRBV7-6 and TRBJ2-7; the tabulated D call, TRBD1, remains unverified against the DNA. Germline CDR1 reads SGHVS; CDR2 reads FNYEAQ. Inclusive of both ends, the CDR3 amounts to 15 amino acids. CDR3 in amino acids: CASSDGRFGTGTYDF.

CDR3 DNA: TGTGCCAGCACCACCCTTGGGGGGCTGGGGGCTGGCTACACCTTC. This codes for CASTTLGGLGAGYTF. This chain connects TRBV27 to TRBJ1-2, with D possibly matching TRBD1 (6 bases). This CDR3 spans 15 amino acids. Germline V gene data show CDR1 as MNHEY and CDR2 as SMNVEV (reference sequence). With 7 bases removed from V and 7 bases from J, the gap between germline ends came to 22 bases.

The chain links TRBV30 to TRBJ2-3; maybe TRBD2 (5 bases). The V end was cut by 3 bases, the J end by 2 bases, with 6 bases between. Germline assignment: CDR1 GTSNPN and CDR2 SVGIG (reference sequence). There are 12 residues in the CDR3. The DNA for the CDR3 is TGTGCCTGGAGGAGGGACACAGATACGCAGTATTTT. It encodes CAWRRDTDTQYF.

This clone was counted only a few times. This chain joins TRBV28 and TRBJ1-2, with D tentatively TRBD1 (5 bases). Germline CDR1 and CDR2: MDHEN and SYDVKM. CDR3 size: 15 residues. V was clipped by 4 bases and J by 4 bases, with 16 bases between them. The CDR3: CASSSSPAGGYGYTF. In DNA, the CDR3 is TGTGCCAGCAGTTCATCCCCTGCGGGGGGCTATGGCTACACCTTC.

This sequence joins TRBV28 and TRBJ2-5, with D hard to call. The CDR3 loop spans 11 amino acids. V was cut by 5 bases and J by 5 bases, with 6 bases left in between. The germline V gene has CDR1 MDHEN and CDR2 SYDVKM. In DNA, the CDR3 is TGTGCCAGCAGTAACGGGGAGACCCAGTACTTC. As protein: CASSNGETQYF.

The chain combines TRBV28 with TRBJ1-1, with 9 bases aligning to TRBD1. J gave up 12 bases and V 6 bases, and 8 bases lay outside the gene matches. Germline V gives CDR1 MDHEN, CDR2 SYDVKM. The CDR3 totals 12 residues. The CDR3 DNA reads TGTGCCAGCAGCCGAACACAGGGGGCGTCTTTCTTT. Protein: CASSRTQGASFF.

The rearrangement links TRBV7-9 to TRBJ2-7, with 11 bases matching TRBD1. The trim removed 5 bases at V and 6 bases at J, leaving 9 bases unmatched. The CDR3 spans 15 residues. Germline-derived CDR1 and CDR2 are SEHNR and FQNEAQ (reference sequence). The CDR3 region is CASSLGQGEEGEQYF. The CDR3 nucleotides read TGTGCCAGCAGCCTGGGACAGGGGGAGGAAGGCGAGCAGTACTTC.

V and J are TRBV14 and TRBJ2-6; TRBD1 is a possible D gene (6 bases). The CDR3 consists of 16 residues. V gave up 8 bases and J gave up 1 base, with 15 bases separating them. The germline V gene has CDR1 SGHDN and CDR2 FVKESK. The DNA for the CDR3 is TGTGCCAGCCGACGCACAGGACAGTCTGGGGCCAACGTCCTGACTTTC. Translation: CASRRTGQSGANVLTF. Full variable domain (rest looked up from reference TRBV14 and TRBJ2-6): EAGVTQFPSHSVIEKGQTVTLRCDPISGHDNLYWYRRVMGKEIKFLLHFVKESKQDESGMPNNRFLAERTGGTYSTLKVQPAELEDSGVYFCASRRTGQSGANVLTFGAGSRLTVL.

This clone came up a few times. The V gene is TRBV6-1, the J gene TRBJ1-1; TRBD1 agrees at 10 bases. The CDR3 has 15 amino acids. Germline V lookup: CDR1 MNHNS, CDR2 SASEGT. The trim removed 6 bases at V and 4 bases at J, leaving 8 bases unmatched. The CDR3 loop reads CASRGQGPMGTEAFF. CDR3 coding DNA: TGTGCCAGCAGGGGACAGGGGCCCATGGGCACTGAAGCTTTCTTT.

The J gene is TRBJ1-2, the V gene TRBV4-2; TRBD1 agrees at 8 bases. With V trimmed by 5 bases and J by 5 bases, 16 bases remained unmatched. The germline V gene encodes CDR1 LGHNA and CDR2 YNFKEQ. The CDR3 has 17 residues. The chain's CDR3 is CASSERTGPTPLYGYTF. In DNA form, the CDR3 reads TGTGCCAGCAGCGAACGGACAGGGCCGACGCCTTTGTATGGCTACACCTTC.

V is TRBV25-1 and J is TRBJ2-5; 7 nucleotides align to TRBD1. The germline CDR1 and CDR2 sequences are MGHDK and SYGVNS. The CDR3 consists of 15 residues. The V segment lost 4 bases and the J segment 4 bases; nucleotides outside the gene matches: 9. This CDR3 reads CASSAYDRVVETQYF. The CDR3 coding sequence is TGTGCCAGCAGTGCCTATGACAGGGTGGTAGAGACCCAGTACTTC.

This clone was seen a single time. The rearrangement uses TRBV27 and TRBJ1-5; D gene uncertain. V lost 3 bases and J 2 bases, leaving 17 bases between the germline ends. The CDR3 length is 17 residues. From germline, CDR1 is MNHEY and CDR2 SMNVEV (reference sequence). The CDR3 coding sequence is TGTGCCAGCAGTTTTGCGTCCTCGACCGTTGGCAATCAGCCCCAGCATTTT. This sequence encodes CASSFASSTVGNQPQHF.

Points on this clone: In the same sample, other DNA sequences code for this CDR3. The chain combines TRBV28 with TRBJ2-7; D remains ambiguous. This CDR3 has 12 residues. The V gene's germline CDR1 is MDHEN and CDR2 SYDVKM. V was pared by 4 bases and J by 3 bases, with 7 bases between. The CDR3 bases are TGTGCCAGCAGTTCGGCAGGCTACGAGCAGTACTTC. Amino acid sequence: CASSSAGYEQYF. The full variable domain, its missing parts supplied by reference TRBV28 and TRBJ2-7, is DVKVTQSSRYLVKRTGEKVFLECVQDMDHENMFWYRQDPGLGLRLIYFSYDVKMKEKGDIPEGYSVSREKKERFSLILESASTNQTSMYLCASSSAGYEQYFGPGTRLTVT.

The V call is TRBV5-1, the J call TRBJ2-5; 15 bases agree with TRBD2. The CDR3 spans 16 residues. V lost 3 bases and J lost 5; bases outside the gene matches: 5. Germline V gene data show CDR1 as SGHRS and CDR2 as YFSETQ. The CDR3 DNA reads TGCGCCAGCAGCTGGGGACTAGCGGGAGGAGGGGAGACCCAGTACTTC. It specifies CASSWGLAGGGETQYF.

This sequence joins TRBV7-2 and TRBJ2-3; D gene uncertain. V lost 1 base and J 5 bases, leaving 13 bases between the germline ends. In germline, CDR1 is SGHTA, CDR2 FQGNSA. This CDR3 has 15 residues. The CDR3 loop is CASSLVLGSRDTQYF. The CDR3, as DNA: TGTGCCAGCAGCTTAGTCTTAGGGTCGAGAGATACGCAGTATTTT.

CDR3 region: CASRTRTNGRGTDTQYF. Written as DNA, the CDR3 is TGTGCCAGTAGGACGAGGACTAACGGGAGGGGGACAGATACGCAGTATTTT. The chain employs TRBV19 and TRBJ2-3; 8 bases are shared with TRBD2. The J segment lost 3 bases and the V segment lost 6 bases, leaving 14 bases of the junction unmatched. CDR3 size: 17 residues. From germline, CDR1 is LNHDA and CDR2 SQIVND (reference sequence).

This rearrangement joins TRBV19 to TRBJ1-2; weak D call: TRBD1 (5 bases). The CDR3 contains 17 residues. Germline-derived CDR1 and CDR2 are LNHDA and SQIVND (reference sequence). Trimming left V 1 base short and J 4 bases short, with 19 bases between. CDR3 region: CASSIARQLPTSYGYTF. CDR3 DNA: TGTGCCAGTAGTATAGCCCGACAGCTACCAACCTCCTATGGCTACACCTTC.

The chain has TRBV19 and TRBJ2-1, with 10 bases aligning to TRBD1. After removal of 0 bases from V and 10 bases from J, the junction contained 9 bases not matched to a gene. CDR1 is LNHDA and CDR2 is SQIVND in the germline V gene (reference sequence). This CDR3 has 16 residues. The CDR3 nucleotides read TGTGCCAGTAGTATAGATAGACCGGGACAGGGGTCAGAGCAGTTCTTC. Translating gives CASSIDRPGQGSEQFF.

The CDR3 DNA is TGTGCCAGCAGTCCACCGGGACAGCGACCTTCCTACGAGCAGTACTTC. Translation: CASSPPGQRPSYEQYF. The chain joins TRBV27 to TRBJ2-7, with 7 positions matching TRBD1. V was clipped by 5 bases and J by 1 base; unmatched bases: 11. Looked up from germline, CDR1 is MNHEY and CDR2 is SMNVEV (reference sequence). This CDR3 comprises 16 residues.

In the case of this clone: At the DNA level, this CDR3 is encoded by other sequences in the same sample as well. This chain links TRBV5-6 with TRBJ2-7; TRBD1 agrees at 7 bases. Unmatched junction bases numbered 2, after V lost 3 bases and J lost 2 bases. Germline CDR1 SGHDT, CDR2 YYEEEE. The CDR3 loop spans 13 amino acids. The CDR3 DNA reads as TGTGCCAGCAGCTCCAGGGGGACCTACGAGCAGTACTTC. It yields the protein CASSSRGTYEQYF. The whole variable domain, remainder taken from reference TRBV5-6 and TRBJ2-7, is DAGVTQSPTHLIKTRGQQVTLRCSPKSGHDTVSWYQQALGQGPQFIFQYYEEEERQRGNFPDRFSGHQFPNYSSELNVNALLLGDSALYLCASSSRGTYEQYFGPGTRLTVT.

The J gene is TRBJ2-7, the V gene TRBV27; 8 bases map to TRBD1. Per germline, CDR1 MNHEY and CDR2 SMNVEV (reference sequence). There are 14 residues in the CDR3. Germline trimming cut 6 bases from V and 2 bases from J; bases unmatched to any gene: 6. CDR3 coding DNA: TGTGCCAGCAGGCCCGGGACAGGCGCCTACGAGCAGTACTTC. Translating gives CASRPGTGAYEQYF.

The V and J genes are TRBV14 and TRBJ2-2, with 9 bases aligning to TRBD1. Germline V gene lookup returns CDR1 SGHDN and CDR2 FVKESK. V lost 4 bases, J lost 5 bases, and 5 bases stayed unmatched. There are 15 residues in the CDR3. CDR3 region: CASSPWTGVTGELFF. The DNA of the CDR3 is TGTGCCAGCAGCCCCTGGACAGGGGTGACCGGGGAGCTGTTTTTT. The full variable domain, in which reference TRBV14 and TRBJ2-2 provide the parts outside the CDR3, is EAGVTQFPSHSVIEKGQTVTLRCDPISGHDNLYWYRRVMGKEIKFLLHFVKESKQDESGMPNNRFLAERTGGTYSTLKVQPAELEDSGVYFCASSPWTGVTGELFFGEGSRLTVL.

Points on this clone: The sample contains more than one DNA sequence encoding this CDR3. The rearrangement links TRBV18 to TRBJ2-1; D is uncertain. The CDR3 contains 15 residues. The germline V gene has CDR1 KGHSH and CDR2 LQKENI. The V end lost 2 bases, the J end lost 0 bases, and 8 bases lay between the germline ends. The CDR3, as DNA: TGTGCCAGCTCACCAGCGGTCAGCTCCTACAATGAGCAGTTCTTC. As protein: CASSPAVSSYNEQFF.

This clone was found a few times. V usage is TRBV28 and J usage is TRBJ1-1; D is perhaps TRBD1 (5 bases). CDR3 length equals 12 residues. V lost 8 bases to trimming and J lost 3 bases, with 10 bases between them. CDR1 is MDHEN, CDR2 SYDVKM, per germline. The CDR3 DNA is TGTGCCAGCGGGGGGGGAGACACTGAAGCTTTCTTT. Protein: CASGGGDTEAFF. Looking up the rest from reference TRBV28 and TRBJ1-1 gives the full variable domain: DVKVTQSSRYLVKRTGEKVFLECVQDMDHENMFWYRQDPGLGLRLIYFSYDVKMKEKGDIPEGYSVSREKKERFSLILESASTNQTSMYLCASGGGDTEAFFGQGTRLTVV.

This chain joins TRBV19 and TRBJ1-5; D might be TRBD1 (5 bases). This CDR3 comprises 13 residues. Germline CDR1 is LNHDA and CDR2 is SQIVND (reference sequence). The V gene lost 10 bases and the J gene lost 2 bases, with 12 bases spanning the gap. CDR3 protein: CATVDSGNQPQHF. As DNA, the CDR3 is TGTGCCACCGTAGACAGTGGCAATCAGCCCCAGCATTTT.

The V gene is TRBV18, the J gene TRBJ1-1, with 7 bases identical to TRBD1. This CDR3 region has 16 residues. Germline-derived CDR1 and CDR2 are KGHSH and LQKENI. V trimming: 4 bases; J trimming: 1 base; junction bases outside the gene matches: 9. The CDR3 region is CASSLGQARGNTEAFF. The CDR3 nucleotides read TGTGCCAGCTCACTCGGACAGGCGAGAGGGAACACTGAAGCTTTCTTT.

There are a few counts of this clone. V is TRBV2 and J is TRBJ2-3; 8 nucleotides agree with TRBD1. This CDR3 has 16 amino acids. Germline loops: CDR1 SNHLY, CDR2 FYNNEI. V lost 5 bases to trimming and J lost 2 bases; unmatched junction nucleotides: 9. CDR3 nucleotide sequence: TGTGCCAGCAGTCAGACAGGGGTCGACTACACAGATACGCAGTATTTT. Translating it yields CASSQTGVDYTDTQYF.

The chain employs TRBV9 and TRBJ2-1; TRBD2 aligns across 9 bases. Germline V lookup: CDR1 SGDLS, CDR2 YYNGEE. The CDR3 has 18 residues. The trim removed 5 bases at V and 0 bases at J, leaving 12 bases unmatched. CDR3 region: CASSTGTSSQSSYNEQFF. The CDR3 coding sequence is TGTGCCAGCAGTACCGGGACTAGCTCCCAGAGCTCCTACAATGAGCAGTTCTTC.

The rearrangement uses TRBV6-6 and TRBJ2-4; tentative D call: TRBD1 (7 bases). Trimming pared 8 bases from V and 0 bases from J, leaving 17 bases between. Germline CDR1 reads MNHNY; CDR2 reads SVGAGI (reference sequence). The CDR3 spans 16 residues. CDR3 nucleotide sequence: TGTGCCAGCCGCCGGGACAGCGGGTTAGCCAAAAACATTCAGTACTTC. Residues: CASRRDSGLAKNIQYF.